This T cell receptor beta chain comes out of a study of beta chain features in type 1 diabetes. Overall study findings and caveats: People with Type 1 diabetes carried modestly yet significantly shorter TCRB CDR3s in all four CD4+ subsets.

Expressed TCRB transcripts were sequenced after all isolated RNA was converted to cDNA. Profiling relied on immunoSEQ multiplex PCR, and the TCRdb table lists in-frame clones only, not all of them. Among approximately 260,000 clones listed, about a fifth were seen once. This clone was observed a few times. Its antigen remains unidentified. This clonotype was sampled from a woman between 40 and 50 years old with type 1 diabetes. Sequenced material: naive CD4+ T cells from blood.

Here the CDR3 reads CSVGGTGTEAFF. The CDR3 nucleotides are TGCAGCGTGGGAGGGACAGGGACTGAAGCTTTCTTT. V and J are TRBV29-1 and TRBJ1-1; the match to TRBD1 covers 9 bases. This CDR3 is built from 12 residues. J lost 5 bases, V lost 6 bases, and 4 bases had no gene match. Germline V gene data show CDR1 as SQVTM and CDR2 as ANQGSEA.